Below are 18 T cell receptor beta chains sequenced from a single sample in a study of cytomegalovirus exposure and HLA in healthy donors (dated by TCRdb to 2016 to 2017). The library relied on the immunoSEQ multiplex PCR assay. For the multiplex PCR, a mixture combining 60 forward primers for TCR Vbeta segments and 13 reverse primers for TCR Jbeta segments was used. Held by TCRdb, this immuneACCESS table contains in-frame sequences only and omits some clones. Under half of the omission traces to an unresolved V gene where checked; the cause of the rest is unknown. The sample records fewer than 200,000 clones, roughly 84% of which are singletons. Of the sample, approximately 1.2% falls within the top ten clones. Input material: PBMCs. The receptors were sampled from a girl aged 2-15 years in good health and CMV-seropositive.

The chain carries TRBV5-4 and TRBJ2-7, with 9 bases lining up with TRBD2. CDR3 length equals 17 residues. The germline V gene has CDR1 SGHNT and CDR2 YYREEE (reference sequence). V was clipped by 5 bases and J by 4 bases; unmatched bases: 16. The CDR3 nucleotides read TGTGCCAGCAGTCCTGTAATGGCGGGAGGGCCACGGTACGAGCAGTACTTC. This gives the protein CASSPVMAGGPRYEQYF.

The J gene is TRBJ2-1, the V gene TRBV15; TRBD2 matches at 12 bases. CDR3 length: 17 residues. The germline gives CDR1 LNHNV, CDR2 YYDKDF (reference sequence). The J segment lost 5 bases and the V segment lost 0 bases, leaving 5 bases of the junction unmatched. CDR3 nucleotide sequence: TGTGCCACCAGCAGAGACCCTAGCGGGAGGGGTGACAATGAGCAGTTCTTC. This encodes CATSRDPSGRGDNEQFF. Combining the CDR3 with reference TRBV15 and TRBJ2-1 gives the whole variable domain DAMVIQNPRYQVTQFGKPVTLSCSQTLNHNVMYWYQQKSSQAPKLLFHYYDKDFNNEADTPDNFQSRRPNTSFCFLDIRSPGLGDTAMYLCATSRDPSGRGDNEQFFGPGTRLTVL.

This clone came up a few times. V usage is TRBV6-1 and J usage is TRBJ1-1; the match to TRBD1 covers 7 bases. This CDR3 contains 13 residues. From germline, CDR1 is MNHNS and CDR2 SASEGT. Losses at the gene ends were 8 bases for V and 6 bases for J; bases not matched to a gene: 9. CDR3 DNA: TGTGCCAGCCGAAAGACAGGGTTGTCTGAAGCTTTCTTT. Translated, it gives CASRKTGLSEAFF.

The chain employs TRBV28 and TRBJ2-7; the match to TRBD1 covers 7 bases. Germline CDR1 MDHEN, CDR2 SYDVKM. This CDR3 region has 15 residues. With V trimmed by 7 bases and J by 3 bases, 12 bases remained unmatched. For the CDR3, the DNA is TGTGCCAGCAACGATATCAACAGGGGTGGCTACGAGCAGTACTTC. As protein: CASNDINRGGYEQYF.

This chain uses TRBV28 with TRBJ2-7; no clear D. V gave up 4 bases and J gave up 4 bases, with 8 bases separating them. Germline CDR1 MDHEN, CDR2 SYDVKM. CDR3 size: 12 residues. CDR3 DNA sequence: TGTGCCAGCAGTTACAGACCGTACGAGCAGTACTTC. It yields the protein CASSYRPYEQYF. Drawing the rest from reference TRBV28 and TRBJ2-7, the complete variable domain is DVKVTQSSRYLVKRTGEKVFLECVQDMDHENMFWYRQDPGLGLRLIYFSYDVKMKEKGDIPEGYSVSREKKERFSLILESASTNQTSMYLCASSYRPYEQYFGPGTRLTVT.

The CDR3: CATTEFGGLGARGQYF. The CDR3 coding sequence is TGTGCCACCACAGAGTTTGGGGGCCTGGGAGCCCGTGGCCAGTACTTC. The genes are TRBV15 and TRBJ2-5, with D perhaps TRBD1 (6 bases). The CDR3 totals 16 residues. In germline, CDR1 is LNHNV, CDR2 YYDKDF (reference sequence). The V end lost 7 bases, the J end lost 10 bases, and 28 bases lay between the germline ends.

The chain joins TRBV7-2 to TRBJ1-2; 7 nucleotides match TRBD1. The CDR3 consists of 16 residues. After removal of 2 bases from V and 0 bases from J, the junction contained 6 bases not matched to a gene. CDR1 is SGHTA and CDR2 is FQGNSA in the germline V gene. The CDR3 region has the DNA TGTGCCAGCAGCTTATCCGGGACAGAGCCTAACTATGGCTACACCTTC. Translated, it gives CASSLSGTEPNYGYTF.

In DNA, the CDR3 is TGTGCCAGCACCGCCGAAGGACTAGCGGGGGGCTACAATGAGCAGTTCTTC. It is translated as CASTAEGLAGGYNEQFF. The chain has TRBV27 and TRBJ2-1, with 14 positions matching TRBD2. The CDR3 totals 17 residues. J was trimmed by 3 bases and V by 7 bases; bases with no gene match: 8. CDR1 is MNHEY, CDR2 SMNVEV, per germline (reference sequence).

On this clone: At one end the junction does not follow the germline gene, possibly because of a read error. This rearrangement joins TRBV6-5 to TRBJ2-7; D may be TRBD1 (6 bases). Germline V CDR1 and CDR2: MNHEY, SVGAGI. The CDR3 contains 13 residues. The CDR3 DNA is TGTGCCAGCGGTTACTCGACCGGGACAGAGCAGTACTTC. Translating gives CASGYSTGTEQYF.

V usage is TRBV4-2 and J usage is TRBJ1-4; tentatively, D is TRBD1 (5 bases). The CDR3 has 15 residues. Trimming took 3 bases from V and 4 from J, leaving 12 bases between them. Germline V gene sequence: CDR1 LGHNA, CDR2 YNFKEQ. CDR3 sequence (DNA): TGTGCCAGCAGCCAGGATGGGGGGGTTAATGAAAAACTGTTTTTT. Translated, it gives CASSQDGGVNEKLFF.

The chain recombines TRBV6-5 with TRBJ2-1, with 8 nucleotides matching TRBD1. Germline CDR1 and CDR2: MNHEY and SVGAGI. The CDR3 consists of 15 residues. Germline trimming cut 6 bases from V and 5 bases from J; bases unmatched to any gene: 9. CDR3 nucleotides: TGTGCCAGCAGCCCCGGTGGCAGGGGGCACAATGAGCAGTTCTTC. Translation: CASSPGGRGHNEQFF.

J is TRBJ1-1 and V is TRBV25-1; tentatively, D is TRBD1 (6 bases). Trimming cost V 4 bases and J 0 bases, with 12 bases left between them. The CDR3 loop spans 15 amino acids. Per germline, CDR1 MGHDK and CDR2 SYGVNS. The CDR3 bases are TGTGCCAGCAGTGTTTGGGGGGGGCTGAACACTGAAGCTTTCTTT. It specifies CASSVWGGLNTEAFF.

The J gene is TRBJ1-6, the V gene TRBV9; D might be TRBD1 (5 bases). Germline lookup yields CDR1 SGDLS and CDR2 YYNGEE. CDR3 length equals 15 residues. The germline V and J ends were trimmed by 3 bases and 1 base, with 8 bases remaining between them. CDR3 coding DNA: TGTGCCAGCAGCGCCCAGGGTTCCTATAATTCACCCCTCCACTTT. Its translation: CASSAQGSYNSPLHF.

CDR3 sequence reads: CASSYRGDRLYNEQFF. The CDR3 bases are TGTGCCAGCAGCTACAGGGGGGACCGCCTGTACAATGAGCAGTTCTTC. The genes are TRBV5-6 and TRBJ2-1, with 8 bases fitting TRBD1. Germline assignment: CDR1 SGHDT and CDR2 YYEEEE. This CDR3 contains 16 residues. Trimming cost V 3 bases and J 4 bases; bases outside gene matches: 9.

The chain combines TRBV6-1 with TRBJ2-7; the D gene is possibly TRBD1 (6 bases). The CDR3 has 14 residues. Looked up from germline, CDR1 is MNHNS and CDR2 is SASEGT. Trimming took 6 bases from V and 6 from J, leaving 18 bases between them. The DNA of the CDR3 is TGTGCCAGCAGGGTCAAGGGGGACCTCGGCGAGCAGTACTTC. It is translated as CASRVKGDLGEQYF.

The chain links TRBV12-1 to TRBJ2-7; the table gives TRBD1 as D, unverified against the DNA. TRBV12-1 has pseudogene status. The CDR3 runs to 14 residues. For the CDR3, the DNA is TGTGCCAGCAGTGACAGGGAAATCTTCGACGAGCAGTACTTC. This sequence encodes CASSDREIFDEQYF.

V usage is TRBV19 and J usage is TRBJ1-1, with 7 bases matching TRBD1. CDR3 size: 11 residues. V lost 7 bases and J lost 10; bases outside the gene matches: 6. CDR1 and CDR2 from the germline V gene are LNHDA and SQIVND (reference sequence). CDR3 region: CASKGDRGAFF. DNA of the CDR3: TGTGCCAGTAAGGGGGACAGAGGAGCTTTCTTT.

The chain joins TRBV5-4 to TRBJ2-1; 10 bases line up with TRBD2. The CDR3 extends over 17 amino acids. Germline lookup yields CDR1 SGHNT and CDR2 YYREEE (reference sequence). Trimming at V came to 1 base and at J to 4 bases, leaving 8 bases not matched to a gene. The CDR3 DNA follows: TGTGCCAGCAGCTTGCAGTGGCTAGCGGGAGCGTACAATGAGCAGTTCTTC. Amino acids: CASSLQWLAGAYNEQFF.